A single T cell receptor beta chain is shown here with its context. Its antigen remains unknown. The CDR3 sequence is 13 residues long. CDR1 SEHNR and CDR2 FQNEAQ come from the germline V gene (reference sequence). V lost 0 bases and J lost 9, with 9 bases in between. These data come from a study of T cells in localized non-small cell lung cancer. TCRdb keeps only in-frame clones here, not all; method: immunoSEQ multiplex PCR. The sample has tens of thousands of clones; 85% to 90% are singletons. Study-wide results and limits: Among the top 100 tumor clones, a median about 52 appeared in adjacent lung. With higher T cell density in blood came longer overall survival.

The source material was peripheral blood, sampled before any cancer treatment. The clonotype originates from a woman between 40 and 69 years old with stage I squamous cell lung carcinoma. V is TRBV7-9 and J is TRBJ2-1; tentatively, D is TRBD1 or TRBD2 (5 bases each). The CDR3 is CASSLAEGFEQFF. DNA for the CDR3: TGTGCCAGCAGCTTAGCCGAGGGGTTTGAGCAGTTCTTC.